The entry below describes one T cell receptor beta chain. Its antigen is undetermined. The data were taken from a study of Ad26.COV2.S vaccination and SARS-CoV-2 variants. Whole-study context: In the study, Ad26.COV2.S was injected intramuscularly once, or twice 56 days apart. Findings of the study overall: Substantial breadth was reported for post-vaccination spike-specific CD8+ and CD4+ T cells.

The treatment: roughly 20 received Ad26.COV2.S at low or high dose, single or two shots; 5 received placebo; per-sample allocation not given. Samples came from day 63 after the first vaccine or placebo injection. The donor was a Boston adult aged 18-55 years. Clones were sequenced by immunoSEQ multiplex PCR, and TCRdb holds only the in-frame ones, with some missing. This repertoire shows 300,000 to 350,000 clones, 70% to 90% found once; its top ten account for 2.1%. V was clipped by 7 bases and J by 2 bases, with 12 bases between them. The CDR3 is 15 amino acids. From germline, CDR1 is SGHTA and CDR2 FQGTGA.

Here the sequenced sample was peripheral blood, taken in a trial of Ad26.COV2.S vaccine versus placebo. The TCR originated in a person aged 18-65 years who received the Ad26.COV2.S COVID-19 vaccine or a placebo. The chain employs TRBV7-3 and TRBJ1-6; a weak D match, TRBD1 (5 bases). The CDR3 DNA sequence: TGTGCCAGCACCCTCGGGGGAACCTATAATTCACCCCTCCACTTT. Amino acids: CASTLGGTYNSPLHF.